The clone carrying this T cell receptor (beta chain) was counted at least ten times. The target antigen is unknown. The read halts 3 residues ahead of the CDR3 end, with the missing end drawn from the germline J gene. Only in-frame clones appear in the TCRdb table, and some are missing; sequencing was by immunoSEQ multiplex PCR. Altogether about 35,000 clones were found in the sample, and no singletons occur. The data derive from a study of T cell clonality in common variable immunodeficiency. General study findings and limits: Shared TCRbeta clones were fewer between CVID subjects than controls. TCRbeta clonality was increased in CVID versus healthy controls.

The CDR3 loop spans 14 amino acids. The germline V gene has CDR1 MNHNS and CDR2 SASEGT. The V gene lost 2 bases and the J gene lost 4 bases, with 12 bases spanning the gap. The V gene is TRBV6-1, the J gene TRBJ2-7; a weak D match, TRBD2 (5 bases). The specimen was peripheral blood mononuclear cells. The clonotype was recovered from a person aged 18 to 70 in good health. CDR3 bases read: TGTGCCAGCAGTGAACGGCTAGCTGGGTACGAG. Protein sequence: CASSERLAGYE. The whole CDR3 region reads CASSERLAGYEQYF.